This section outlines one TCR beta chain sequence together with its context. Its antigen remains unidentified. Qualities for individual bases were not recorded, and no much larger clone is one base off. These data come from a study of T cell repertoires in cytomegalovirus infection (dated by TCRdb to about 2019). In the study overall: Alongside well-studied HLA-B-restricted epitopes, the peptide stimulations were aimed at recently identified HLA-C-restricted CMV epitopes, whose presentation resists viral immunomodulation. Donor HLA type was relevant to the analysis, because carriage of CMV infection together with the matching HLA type was indicated by public TCR beta signatures. What the work shows at the level of the full study, not this receptor alone: Carriers of CMV infection plus the relevant HLA type were discriminated by the cumulative frequency of public TCR beta family members in the study cohort and in an independent roughly 380-donor cohort. The ex vivo response was dominated by HLA-C-restricted CMV-specific TCR beta clonotypes, which also provided the single most frequent clonotype in two of eight donors.

Measured from the cysteine to the phenylalanine, the CDR3 is 14 residues long. CDR3 DNA is the only sequence kept; it has 42 bases, read in frame from the first base. At the junction V is shortened by 3 bases and J by 6 bases, with 15 bases in between. Taken from the germline V gene, the CDR1 and CDR2 loops are SNHLY and FYNNEI. The treatment or condition label, as the study defines it: in vitro stimulation with specific CMV peptide epitopes to enrich CMV-specific T cells. Sequencing took place on an Illumina HiSeq 1500. TCRdb reprocessing: public reads trimmed at Q25 with fastp, clones called with MiXCR, in-frame beta chains kept. CDR3 protein duplicates are merged, each entry listing the most common genes and DNA. This sample gives about 890,000 distinct CDR3 sequences in total; around a third of them show up just once. 11% to 15% of the sample comes from the top ten.

The chain is made from TRBV2 and TRBJ2-7; a tentative D match to TRBD2 spans 6 bases. The sequenced sample was cultured CD8+ T cells from PBMCs, obtained from culture after CMV antigen stimulation. The TCR originated in a human donor in good health (CMV status not recorded). Some clones in this sample may be carry-over from other donors' samples. For the CDR3, the sequence is CASSEGTGLVEQYF. The DNA reads as follows: TGTGCCAGCAGTGAGGGGACTGGATTGGTCGAGCAGTACTTC.